This T cell receptor beta chain was observed in a study of T cells in Graves' hyperthyroidism and ophthalmopathy. Lactation, pregnancy, other autoimmune disease or uncontrolled infection excluded patients. RNA transcripts were the template for amplifying TCR beta CDR3 regions. HTBI primers were employed in a first-round RT-PCR of the TCR CDR3. MiXCR, applied by TCRdb to the multiplex PCR reads, yields one record per CDR3 protein. The sample includes over 700,000 distinct CDR3 sequences, about 38% of them seen just once. Trimming shortened V by 0 bases and J by 4 bases, and 13 bases separated the two germline ends. From germline, CDR1 is DFQATT and CDR2 SNEGSKA (reference sequence). The CDR3 runs 16 residues.

The J gene is TRBJ2-6, the V gene TRBV20-1, with D uncertain. The sequencing sample was made of blood. The receptor's source is a man aged 18 to 35 with Graves' hyperthyroidism. The CDR3 coding sequence is TGCAGTGCTAGAGATGGGGTTGTAACCGGGGCCAACGTCCTGACTTTC. Amino acids: CSARDGVVTGANVLTF.